This entry is about one T cell receptor beta chain. The source material, RNA transcripts, was used to amplify TCR beta CDR3 regions. Using the HTBI primer set, a first-round RT-PCR was run on the TCR CDR3. TCRdb recomputed calls from the multiplex PCR reads with MiXCR, one row per CDR3 protein. The sample carries 450,000 to 650,000 distinct CDR3 sequences, more than 20% recorded once. The data originate from a study of T cells in Graves' hyperthyroidism and ophthalmopathy. The CDR3 length is 13 residues. CDR1 and CDR2 from the germline V gene are WSHSY and SAAADI. Trimming removed 6 bases from V and 5 bases from J, with 11 bases in between.

The receptor was isolated from a man aged 18 to 30 with Graves' hyperthyroidism. V is TRBV10-2 and J is TRBJ1-5, with D perhaps TRBD1 (6 bases). The sequenced material came from blood. As DNA, the CDR3 is TGCGCCAGCAGCTCGGGGGCAGATCAGCCCCAGCATTTT. This codes for CASSSGADQPQHF.